The T cell receptor (beta chain) described here comes from a study of T cell responses to AZD1222 COVID-19 vaccine. Study-level points and caveats: Following two doses of AZD1222, Spike-specific TCR breadth and depth rose. It was only 6 or 7 AZD1222 recipients who were seropositive at baseline.

The V end was cut by 8 bases, the J end by 1 base, with 12 bases between. The CDR3 length is 14 residues. CDR1 MNHEY and CDR2 SVGAGI come from the germline V gene. Method: immunoSEQ multiplex PCR; TCRdb's copy keeps in-frame clones and lacks some. The sample lists tens of thousands of clones; roughly three quarters were seen once. With respect to this clone: What it recognizes is unknown.

The chain links TRBV6-5 to TRBJ2-1; TRBD1 might be the D (6 bases). The sequencing here drew on peripheral blood, taken on day 0 of AZD1222 vaccination. The clonotype originates from an adult in good health. The CDR3 DNA sequence: TGTGCCAGCGGGCCGGACAGATCCTACAATGAGCAGTTCTTC. Encoded protein: CASGPDRSYNEQFF.